The source of this T cell receptor (beta chain) is a study of CXCR3-negative and CXCR3-positive naive CD8 T cells (dated by TCRdb to between 2017 and 2020). Study-wide context: In total, 130 million to 150 million TRB reads were obtained, or roughly 1.5 +/- 0.3 million reads per library. Diversity and physicochemical repertoire analyses covered roughly ten donors pooled from two independent experiments. TRBV-TRBJ cluster analysis included naive subsets from a handful of donors and memory cells from 3 donors. Overall study outcomes, separate from this receptor: Because surface CD5, which is linked to self-reactivity in mice, was comparable between the naive subsets, TCR interaction strength was also inferred from the physicochemical properties of TRB CDR3s. TRB CDR3s from CXCR3-positive naive cells showed higher hydrophobicity (lower Kidera factor 4), lower energy, and higher strength and volume indices than CXCR3-negative naive cells. Because CXCR3 expression was partially decreased after cryopreservation, freshly isolated PBMCs were used for most assays. Similar TRBV-TRBJ usage was shown by naive CXCR3-negative and CXCR3-positive cells from the same donor, whereas distinct patterns were shown by memory cells. Both naive subsets had comparably high repertoire diversity, while memory CD8+ T cells had much lower repertoire diversity.

Each CD8+ T cell subset was flow-sorted in triplicate, and 250,000 to 300,000 cells per subset were placed directly into RLT lysis buffer. To exclude memory contaminants, naive CD8+ T cells were stringently defined as CD45RO-CCR7+CD27+CD95-. Peripheral blood mononuclear cells were isolated from buffy coats by standard density gradient centrifugation. A FACSAria III was used to flow-sort naive CD8+ T cells into CXCR3-negative and CXCR3-positive populations. Total RNA was extracted from sorted cells using an RNeasy Mini Kit. The CDR3 goes from the cysteine to the phenylalanine over 16 residues. No DNA was logged. Concerning this clonotype: Its specific antigen is unknown.

The instrument was a NextSeq 550. The Human TCR Profiling Kit (MiLaboratory) was used to prepare UMI-labeled 5' RACE TRB cDNA libraries. cDNA synthesis used the entire amount of extracted RNA, and PCR amplification then used the entire amount of cDNA produced. Libraries were prepared in parallel using an identical number of PCR cycles. The authors processed their data as follows. MIGEC and MiXCR extracted about 54,000 +/- 9,700 unique UMI-labeled TRB cDNA molecules per library, requiring at least two reads per UMI. An average of around 40,000 +/- 10,000 functional in-frame TRB CDR3 nucleotide clonotypes without stop codons was found per library. After downsampling to 5000 UMI-labeled TRB molecules per sample, diversity metrics, including normalized Shannon-Wiener and Chao1, were computed in VDJtools. Clonotype-size-weighted physicochemical properties of the central five CDR3 residues (interaction energy, strength, volume and Kidera factor 4) were computed in VDJtools. Once TCRdb had reprocessed the reads, it stored one entry per CDR3 protein sequence and supplied no DNA. None of the V and J calls come from the authors' own analysis; TCRdb made them. The table for this sample lists fewer than 140,000 distinct CDR3 sequences. The ten most abundant clones make up 0.38% of the sample.

The chain is assembled from TRBV23-1 and TRBJ2-2; TCRdb selects TRBD1, and the lack of DNA leaves this call unchecked. TRBV23-1 is identified as an open reading frame with a role that is uncertain. Input material: naive CXCR3+ CD8+ T cells from blood. This specimen's cell subset or site label, per the study, means: CD45RO-CCR7+CD27+CD95- naive CD8+ T cells expressing CXCR3 (TNR3+). The receptor was derived from a human donor in good health. Some clones in this sample may be carry-over from other donors' samples. The CDR3 region has the sequence CASTNPGGARTGELFF.